This TCR beta chain was documented in a study of T cell responses to AZD1222 COVID-19 vaccine. Some clones are missing from TCRdb's copy, which holds only in-frame ones; the method was immunoSEQ multiplex PCR. This table holds some 150,000 clones, 80% to 90% found once. The CDR3 sequence is 15 residues long. The germline V gene encodes CDR1 MNHNY and CDR2 SVGAGI (reference sequence). V shed 4 bases and J 3 bases; nucleotides not matched to a gene: 5. This chain uses TRBV6-6 with TRBJ2-2; 7 nucleotides line up with TRBD2. The TCR was taken from an adult in good health. The input for sequencing was peripheral blood, taken on day 0 of MenACWY control vaccination. CDR3 in DNA: TGTGCCAGCAGTTCTCGCGGGGGAGACACCGGGGAGCTGTTTTTT. Protein sequence: CASSSRGGDTGELFF.